What follows are 30 T cell receptor beta chains derived from one specimen sequenced in a study of shared clonotypes between healthy human individuals (dated by TCRdb to about 2020). Library generation was performed with the immunoSEQ multiplex PCR assay. This is the immuneACCESS table as TCRdb keeps it, with only in-frame sequences that have V and J called. A part of the clones is gone; compared with another copy, unresolved V genes explain less than half, and the rest is unexplained. For this sample the table gives more than 1,200,000 clones, of which roughly 98.5% were detected only once. The ten largest clones add up to approximately 0.4% of the sample. The sample was naive CD4+ T cells sorted from blood. The label giving this sample's cell subset or site can be read as: CD45RA+ positively selected. Source of these receptors: a man aged 30 to 39 in good health.

The chain is built from TRBV6-1 and TRBJ2-7; possible D gene TRBD1, 5 bases. The CDR3 spans 11 residues. Germline V gene data show CDR1 as MNHNS and CDR2 as SASEGT. Trimming took off 5 bases at V and 9 bases at J, with 11 bases between the two ends. CDR3 bases: TGTGCCAGCAGTACGCAGGGCGGGCAGTACTTC. Its protein product is CASSTQGGQYF.

This chain uses TRBV9 with TRBJ2-3; weak D call: TRBD2 (6 bases). CDR1 is SGDLS and CDR2 is YYNGEE in the germline V gene. This CDR3 has 20 amino acids. The V end lost 4 bases, the J end lost 6 bases, and 33 bases lay between the germline ends. In nucleotides, the CDR3 is TGTGCCAGCAGCTATTCGGGGCCTTTTCGGGAGACCCAACACAGTGATACGCAGTATTTT. Protein sequence: CASSYSGPFRETQHSDTQYF.

The rearrangement links TRBV5-1 to TRBJ1-4; TRBD1 aligns across 9 bases. The CDR3 length is 14 residues. CDR1 is SGHRS and CDR2 is YFSETQ in the germline V gene. V was clipped by 3 bases and J by 7 bases; unmatched bases: 4. The CDR3 sequence is CASSSQGATEKLFF. The DNA of the CDR3 is TGCGCCAGCAGCTCACAGGGGGCCACTGAAAAACTGTTTTTT.

The rearrangement uses TRBV5-1 and TRBJ2-3; either TRBD1 or TRBD2 may fit D (5 bases each). The CDR3 runs 14 residues. V lost 4 bases to trimming and J lost 3 bases, with 12 bases between them. Germline V gene data show CDR1 as SGHRS and CDR2 as YFSETQ. Here the CDR3 reads CASSLGTETDTQYF. In DNA, the CDR3 is TGCGCCAGCAGCCTCGGGACCGAAACAGATACGCAGTATTTT. The whole variable domain, filled in from reference TRBV5-1 and TRBJ2-3, reads KAGVTQTPRYLIKTRGQQVTLSCSPISGHRSVSWYQQTPGQGLQFLFEYFSETQRNKGNFPGRFSGRQFSNSRSEMNVSTLELGDSALYLCASSLGTETDTQYFGPGTRLTVL.

A remark on this clone: Different DNA sequences within this sample yield the same CDR3. This sequence joins TRBV11-2 and TRBJ1-3; D unclear. Germline CDR1 is SGHAT and CDR2 is FQNNGV. This CDR3 spans 14 amino acids. The V end lost 1 base, the J end lost 0 bases, and 4 bases lay between the germline ends. CDR3 nucleotides: TGTGCCAGCAGCTTAGGCAGCTCTGGAAACACCATATATTTT. Translation: CASSLGSSGNTIYF.

V gene TRBV28 combines with J gene TRBJ1-1, with unresolved D. V lost 4 bases to trimming and J lost 9 bases, with 18 bases between them. This CDR3 region has 14 residues. Germline lookup yields CDR1 MDHEN and CDR2 SYDVKM. The DNA of the CDR3 is TGTGCCAGCAGTTCGCCTATCTGGACTGGCCAAGCTTTCTTT. It yields the protein CASSSPIWTGQAFF.

The chain couples TRBV7-7 to TRBJ2-3; D may be TRBD2 (7 bases). There are 15 residues in the CDR3. The ends were cut back, 3 bases at V and 1 base at J, with 11 bases in the middle. Germline V lookup: CDR1 SSHAT, CDR2 FNYEAQ (reference sequence). CDR3 in DNA: TGTGCCAGCAGCTTCGGGGGGCCCGGCACAGATACGCAGTATTTT. This codes for CASSFGGPGTDTQYF.

The gene calls are TRBV27 and TRBJ1-5, with TRBD1 identical over 8 bases. V dropped 2 bases and J dropped 7; count of bases not matched to a gene: 7. Germline values: CDR1 MNHEY, CDR2 SMNVEV (reference sequence). This CDR3 is 15 amino acids long. CDR3 sequence reads: CASSLIRDRLQPQHF. The CDR3 DNA is TGTGCCAGCAGTTTAATCAGGGACAGGCTACAGCCCCAGCATTTT.

The chain couples TRBV6-1 to TRBJ2-7; 10 bases map to TRBD2. Germline loops: CDR1 MNHNS, CDR2 SASEGT. The CDR3 consists of 14 residues. V dropped 7 bases and J dropped 6; count of bases not matched to a gene: 9. The CDR3 DNA sequence: TGTGCCAGCACAACCGGGACTAGCGTGCTCGAGCAGTACTTC. It yields the protein CASTTGTSVLEQYF.

The V and J genes are TRBV2 and TRBJ2-7; D remains ambiguous. Germline CDR1 SNHLY, CDR2 FYNNEI. The CDR3 loop spans 12 amino acids. The V and J ends lost 4 bases and 7 bases respectively, with 11 bases between them. CDR3 in amino acids: CASSGIGREQYF. CDR3 sequence (DNA): TGTGCCAGCAGTGGAATCGGCCGGGAGCAGTACTTC.

CDR3 amino acids: CSVPSGITDTQYF. The CDR3 coding sequence is TGCAGCGTTCCTAGCGGGATCACAGATACGCAGTATTTT. The chain recombines TRBV29-1 with TRBJ2-3, with 9 bases that match TRBD2. There are 13 residues in the CDR3. Germline V gives CDR1 SQVTM, CDR2 ANQGSEA. The J segment lost 2 bases and the V segment lost 5 bases, leaving 2 bases of the junction unmatched.

The chain uses TRBV5-6 and TRBJ2-3, with a tentative D call TRBD2 (7 bases). Trimming stripped 4 bases from V and 11 bases from J, with 20 bases between. The CDR3 runs to 14 residues. Looked up from germline, CDR1 is SGHDT and CDR2 is YYEEEE. The CDR3 DNA reads as TGTGCCAGCAGCACAGGGAGGGGGGGGGCCGGGCAGTATTTT. Translated: CASSTGRGGAGQYF.

The CDR3 coding sequence is TGTGCCAGCAGGAGACAGGGATATGAAAAACTGTTTTTT. It is translated as CASRRQGYEKLFF. V is TRBV28 and J is TRBJ1-4, with 7 bases that match TRBD1. The V gene end was trimmed by 6 bases and the J gene end by 6 bases; junction bases not matched to a gene: 4. The CDR3 covers 13 residues. CDR1 and CDR2 from the germline V gene are MDHEN and SYDVKM.

V usage is TRBV6-1 and J usage is TRBJ2-7; the D gene is possibly TRBD2 (6 bases). Deletions cut 5 bases from V and 2 bases from J, with 10 bases between. In germline, CDR1 is MNHNS, CDR2 SASEGT. This CDR3 spans 13 amino acids. The CDR3 reads CASSLTGAYEQYF. Here the CDR3 DNA reads TGTGCCAGCAGTTTAACGGGGGCCTACGAGCAGTACTTC.

J is TRBJ2-7 and V is TRBV6-6; D ambiguous. The CDR3 contains 13 residues. The germline V gene has CDR1 MNHNY and CDR2 SVGAGI (reference sequence). V was trimmed by 0 bases and J by 2 bases, leaving 5 bases between them. CDR3 residues: CASSYSPTYEQYF. The DNA of the CDR3 is TGTGCCAGCAGTTACTCACCGACCTACGAGCAGTACTTC.

V is TRBV18 and J is TRBJ2-1; 7 bases line up with TRBD1. The CDR3 is 14 amino acids. The J segment lost 8 bases and the V segment lost 1 base, leaving 5 bases of the junction unmatched. Germline values: CDR1 KGHSH, CDR2 LQKENI. The CDR3 region is CASSPRNRGDEQFF. CDR3 coding DNA: TGTGCCAGCTCACCACGTAACAGGGGCGATGAGCAGTTCTTC.

The chain has TRBV4-1 and TRBJ2-1; D uncertain. Deletions cut 1 base from V and 0 bases from J, with 10 bases between. This CDR3 contains 16 residues. Germline CDR1 and CDR2: MGHRA and YSYEKL. DNA for the CDR3: TGCGCCAGCAGCCAAGGTTTCAGAAGCTCCTACAATGAGCAGTTCTTC. Its translation is CASSQGFRSSYNEQFF.

The V gene is TRBV5-1, the J gene TRBJ2-2; D remains unclear. Germline values: CDR1 SGHRS, CDR2 YFSETQ. Trimming cost V 2 bases and J 1 base, with 9 bases left between them. This CDR3 has 15 amino acids. CDR3 nucleotide sequence: TGCGCCAGCAGCTTAACGGAATTGAACACCGGGGAGCTGTTTTTT. This codes for CASSLTELNTGELFF.

For this clone: The sample carries other DNA sequences with the same CDR3. V usage is TRBV18 and J usage is TRBJ2-7, with 8 bases matching TRBD1. The ends lost 2 bases at V and 3 bases at J; junction bases unmatched: 3. The CDR3 contains 14 residues. CDR1 is KGHSH, CDR2 LQKENI, per germline. CDR3 sequence (DNA): TGTGCCAGCTCACCAACAGGGGGAGACTACGAGCAGTACTTC. This translates into CASSPTGGDYEQYF. Full variable domain (remainder filled in from reference TRBV18 and TRBJ2-7): NAGVMQNPRHLVRRRGQEARLRCSPMKGHSHVYWYRQLPEEGLKFMVYLQKENIIDESGMPKERFSAEFPKEGPSILRIQQVVRGDSAAYFCASSPTGGDYEQYFGPGTRLTVT.

The chain uses TRBV7-9 and TRBJ1-4; the D is unclear. V shed 2 bases and J shed 3 bases, with 10 bases lying between them. Germline values: CDR1 SEHNR, CDR2 FQNEAQ (reference sequence). CDR3 length equals 15 residues. CDR3 protein: CASSLFRQSNEKLFF. CDR3 coding DNA: TGTGCCAGCAGCTTATTTCGCCAGTCTAATGAAAAACTGTTTTTT.

Concerning this clone: Other DNA sequences from this sample encode an identical CDR3 as well. The V call is TRBV18, the J call TRBJ2-3; D not certain. Trimming shortened V by 2 bases and J by 0 bases, and 9 bases separated the two germline ends. Germline-derived CDR1 and CDR2 are KGHSH and LQKENI. The length of the CDR3 is 15 residues. CDR3 sequence reads: CASSPVGASTDTQYF. Here the CDR3 DNA reads TGTGCCAGCTCACCAGTAGGCGCTAGCACAGATACGCAGTATTTT. Complete variable domain (other parts from reference TRBV18 and TRBJ2-3): NAGVMQNPRHLVRRRGQEARLRCSPMKGHSHVYWYRQLPEEGLKFMVYLQKENIIDESGMPKERFSAEFPKEGPSILRIQQVVRGDSAAYFCASSPVGASTDTQYFGPGTRLTVL.

This sequence joins TRBV9 and TRBJ2-3; 11 nucleotides align to TRBD2. Germline lookup yields CDR1 SGDLS and CDR2 YYNGEE. The V and J ends lost 3 bases and 3 bases, in that order; junction bases with no gene match: 12. The CDR3 is 18 residues long. The chain's CDR3 is CASSATSGSPPGTDTQYF. CDR3 DNA sequence: TGTGCCAGCAGCGCTACTAGCGGGAGCCCCCCCGGTACAGATACGCAGTATTTT.

As to this clone: Other DNA sequences in the same sample also yield this CDR3. V usage is TRBV7-8 and J usage is TRBJ2-1; D not certain. The V gene lost 5 bases and the J gene lost 5 bases, with 10 bases spanning the gap. This CDR3 contains 13 residues. Germline assignment: CDR1 SGHVS and CDR2 FQNEAQ. Written as DNA, the CDR3 is TGTGCCAGCAGCCCGAGACGAAACAATGAGCAGTTCTTC. Translated, it gives CASSPRRNNEQFF. Full variable domain (missing parts from reference TRBV7-8 and TRBJ2-1): GAGVSQSPRYKVAKRGQDVALRCDPISGHVSLFWYQQALGQGPEFLTYFQNEAQLDKSGLPSDRFFAERPEGSVSTLKIQRTQQEDSAVYLCASSPRRNNEQFFGPGTRLTVL.

The rearrangement links TRBV27 to TRBJ2-2; 8 bases line up with TRBD2. Germline V gene sequence: CDR1 MNHEY, CDR2 SMNVEV (reference sequence). CDR3 length: 18 amino acids. V was clipped by 6 bases and J by 4 bases; unmatched bases: 16. The CDR3: CASSFSSGSGGPTGELFF. The DNA for the CDR3 is TGTGCCAGCAGCTTTAGTTCCGGGTCGGGAGGGCCCACCGGGGAGCTGTTTTTT.

The V gene is TRBV6-1, the J gene TRBJ2-7; D not certain. The CDR3 extends over 16 amino acids. V lost 0 bases, J lost 0 bases, and 12 bases lay in between. Germline CDR1 reads MNHNS; CDR2 reads SASEGT. The CDR3 region has the DNA TGTGCCAGCAGTGAAGCCCTGGGGTCGAGCTCCTACGAGCAGTACTTC. Translation gives CASSEALGSSSYEQYF.

J is TRBJ2-1 and V is TRBV5-1; 10 nucleotides line up with TRBD2. The CDR3 has 17 residues. V lost 1 base, J lost 0 bases, and 4 bases stayed unmatched. CDR1 SGHRS and CDR2 YFSETQ come from the germline V gene. The CDR3 region has the DNA TGCGCCAGCAGCTTGATGGCTAGCGGGAGCTCCTACAATGAGCAGTTCTTC. This sequence encodes CASSLMASGSSYNEQFF.

This chain links TRBV10-3 with TRBJ1-2, with no clear D. This CDR3 region has 13 residues. Trimming shortened V by 10 bases and J by 4 bases, and 16 bases separated the two germline ends. The germline V gene encodes CDR1 ENHRY and CDR2 SYGVKD. The CDR3 nucleotides read TGTGCCACCGTCGATTACAGTTTCTATGGCTACACCTTC. As protein: CATVDYSFYGYTF.

The gene calls are TRBV4-3 and TRBJ2-6; the match to TRBD2 covers 14 bases. The CDR3 has 18 amino acids. V shed 5 bases, J shed 3 bases, and the junction held 6 bases outside the gene matches. Germline V gives CDR1 LGHNA, CDR2 YSLEER. This chain's CDR3 is CASSYGTSGRDGANVLTF. CDR3 nucleotide sequence: TGCGCCAGCAGCTACGGGACTAGCGGGAGAGATGGGGCCAACGTCCTGACTTTC.

The rearrangement joins TRBV5-1 to TRBJ2-5; TRBD2 aligns across 12 bases. Germline V gene data show CDR1 as SGHRS and CDR2 as YFSETQ. The CDR3 spans 17 residues. The junction had 12 bases not matched to a gene; V was cut back by 5 bases and J by 4 bases. This chain's CDR3 is CASSPLLAGGLGETQYF. DNA of the CDR3: TGCGCCAGCAGTCCCCTACTAGCGGGAGGATTGGGAGAGACCCAGTACTTC. The full variable domain, in which reference TRBV5-1 and TRBJ2-5 provide the parts outside the CDR3, is KAGVTQTPRYLIKTRGQQVTLSCSPISGHRSVSWYQQTPGQGLQFLFEYFSETQRNKGNFPGRFSGRQFSNSRSEMNVSTLELGDSALYLCASSPLLAGGLGETQYFGPGTRLLVL.

This clone was detected once. The V gene is TRBV27, the J gene TRBJ1-1, with D unresolved. The CDR3 is 13 residues long. V gave up 6 bases and J gave up 1 base, with 9 bases separating them. The germline V gene has CDR1 MNHEY and CDR2 SMNVEV (reference sequence). This CDR3 is CASRLGRNTEAFF. The CDR3 DNA reads as TGTGCCAGCAGACTAGGACGGAACACTGAAGCTTTCTTT.